The source of this T cell receptor (beta chain) is a study of cytomegalovirus exposure and HLA in healthy donors. About the study: The early release's HLA-typed donors yielded about 85 million unique TCRs.

The study, taken as a whole, reports: According to an earlier analysis, most TCR beta V segments yielded productive rearrangements about 87% or about 30% of the time. In a later analysis, most CMV-associated TCR beta chains appeared HLA-restricted. Later analysis identified several of the most significant clusters that appeared linked to common viral pathogens.

Germline CDR1 is MNHEY and CDR2 is SMNVEV (reference sequence). Trimming at V came to 4 bases and at J to 2 bases, leaving 5 bases not matched to a gene. The CDR3 is 14 amino acids. A word on this clone: No antigen is known for it.

PCR amplification relied on 60 Vbeta primers (plus 13 Jbeta primers). Repertoires were generated with immunoSEQ multiplex PCR, while TCRdb's copy carries only in-frame clones and drops some. The sample contains some 200,000 clones, roughly 80% of which appear only once. Sequenced material: PBMCs. This clonotype originated in a girl aged 2 to 9 in good health and CMV-seronegative. The chain links TRBV27 to TRBJ2-7; the match to TRBD1 covers 7 bases. The CDR3 DNA follows: TGTGCCAGCAGTTGGAACAGGGGAGCCTACGAGCAGTACTTC. It yields the protein CASSWNRGAYEQYF.